The rows below give T cell receptor beta chains drawn from one sample of a study of shared T cell receptors in the human thymus. The protocol was immunoSEQ multiplex PCR, while the TCRdb copy is restricted to in-frame clones and leaves out a portion. The sample shows about 610,000 clones, 88% of them seen only once. This sample was shared with a second study, whose subject was human thymus T cells.

The material sequenced was thymocytes. The receptors shown here come from a boy under three years old with a congenital heart defect. CDR3s include the opening cysteine and the closing phenylalanine or tryptophan. A D gene is named only where the DNA matches it firmly. Rows may omit the clone size; those that give it use once, few, many or a size class.

TGTGCCTGGAGTCCCGGGACTGTCTATGGCTACACCTTC	CAWSPGTVYGYTF	TRBJ1-2	-	TRBV30	-
TGTGCCAGCGGAGACAGGGTAGGGTCCTACGAGCAGTACTTC	CASGDRVGSYEQYF	TRBJ2-7	-	TRBV6-1	TRBD1
TGTGCCAGTAGTGGGGGGGGTGATAGCACAGATACGCAGTATTTT	CASSGGGDSTDTQYF	TRBJ2-3	once	TRBV19	TRBD2
TGTGCCAGCAGTTCGGGGAAAACTAGCGGTACCTACGAGCAGTACTTC	CASSSGKTSGTYEQYF	TRBJ2-7	-	TRBV27	TRBD2
TGTGCCAGCAGTTCATCCTGGACAGGGGGGTATAGCAATCAGCCCCAGCATTTT	CASSSSWTGGYSNQPQHF	TRBJ1-5	-	TRBV28	TRBD1
TGCAGCGTTCAGATAGGAGCTCTGAACACTGAAGCTTTCTTT	CSVQIGALNTEAFF	TRBJ1-1	-	TRBV29-1	-
TGTGCCAGCAGCTTAAGTCGAGGGGAGACCCAGTACTTC	CASSLSRGETQYF	TRBJ2-5	-	TRBV7-6	-
TGTGCCATCAGTGAGTTTAAGGGGACTCCGGTTAACACTGAAGCTTTCTTT	CAISEFKGTPVNTEAFF	TRBJ1-1	-	TRBV10-3	-
TGTGCCAGCAAGGTGTGGAGGGGCGCAGATACGCAGTATTTT	CASKVWRGADTQYF	TRBJ2-3	-	TRBV6-4	-
TGTGCCAGCAGCTTAGTCCGGGACAGGGCCTACGAGCAGTACTTC	CASSLVRDRAYEQYF	TRBJ2-7	-	TRBV7-2	TRBD1
TGTGCCAGCAGCTTACTAGCGGGGCAAGAGACCCAGTACTTC	CASSLLAGQETQYF	TRBJ2-5	few	TRBV5-6	TRBD2
TGTGCCAGTAGTGCTCGGACTCGGGATGAGCAGTTCTTC	CASSARTRDEQFF	TRBJ2-1	-	TRBV19	-
TGTGCCAGCAGTTTAAAGGCCGGGACAGGGTGCTACGAGCAGTACTTC	CASSLKAGTGCYEQYF	TRBJ2-7	-	TRBV28	TRBD1
TGTGCCAGCAGCGACCCCCGGGAGGGCGGCCACTACGAGCAGTACTTC	CASSDPREGGHYEQYF	TRBJ2-7	-	TRBV7-2	TRBD2
TGTGCCAGTAGTCTCGGGACAGGCTCCTACAATGAGCAGTTCTTC	CASSLGTGSYNEQFF	TRBJ2-1	-	TRBV19	TRBD1
TGTGCCAGCAGTTTTTGGCTAGCGGGGGAAGACGGGGGCACAGATACGCAGTATTTT	CASSFWLAGEDGGTDTQYF	TRBJ2-3	once	TRBV28	TRBD2
TGTGCCAGTAGTCCAGGGGGACTAGCGGGAAACGGGGCAGATACGCAGTATTTT	CASSPGGLAGNGADTQYF	TRBJ2-3	-	TRBV19	TRBD2
TGTGCCAGTAGTATAGGACAGGGCCCCTCGAGTGGCTACACCTTC	CASSIGQGPSSGYTF	TRBJ1-2	-	TRBV19	TRBD1
TGTGCCAGCAGGGTAGCGGGAGGGATTGGGACAGATACGCAGTATTTT	CASRVAGGIGTDTQYF	TRBJ2-3	-	TRBV5-8	TRBD2
TGTGCCAGCAGCCAGCGGACAGGGCCGGGAACAGATACGCAGTATTTT	CASSQRTGPGTDTQYF	TRBJ2-3	-	TRBV5-8	TRBD1
TGCGCCAGCAGCACGCGGGACACGAGGACAGGCCGGACCGGGGAGCTGTTTTTT	CASSTRDTRTGRTGELFF	TRBJ2-2	-	TRBV5-1	-
TGTGCCAGCTCGGACAGGGTTTACGAGCAGTACTTC	CASSDRVYEQYF	TRBJ2-7	-	TRBV18	TRBD1
TGTGCCAGCTCACCGGGACAGGGGGGATATGGCTACACCTTC	CASSPGQGGYGYTF	TRBJ1-2	-	TRBV18	TRBD1
TGTGCCAGCAGCTTGGGGACAGGGGAAGGAGAGACCCAGTACTTC	CASSLGTGEGETQYF	TRBJ2-5	-	TRBV5-8	TRBD1
TGTGCCAAACAAAGGAGGGCCGCGTACGAGCAGTACTTC	CAKQRRAAYEQYF	TRBJ2-7	-	TRBV11-3	-
TGCAGTGCCTACGAGGACAATGAGCAGTTCTTC	CSAYEDNEQFF	TRBJ2-1	-	TRBV20-1	-
TGCGCCAGCAGCCAAGTCATAGTTAATGAGCAGTTCTTC	CASSQVIVNEQFF	TRBJ2-1	-	TRBV4-3	-
TGTGCCAGCAGCCAAAAGGGAGCGGAATTCCAAGAGACCCAGTACTTC	CASSQKGAEFQETQYF	TRBJ2-5	once	TRBV4-2	-
TGTGCCAGCTCACCAACAGGACCCCTCTCTGGAAACACCATATATTTT	CASSPTGPLSGNTIYF	TRBJ1-3	-	TRBV18	-